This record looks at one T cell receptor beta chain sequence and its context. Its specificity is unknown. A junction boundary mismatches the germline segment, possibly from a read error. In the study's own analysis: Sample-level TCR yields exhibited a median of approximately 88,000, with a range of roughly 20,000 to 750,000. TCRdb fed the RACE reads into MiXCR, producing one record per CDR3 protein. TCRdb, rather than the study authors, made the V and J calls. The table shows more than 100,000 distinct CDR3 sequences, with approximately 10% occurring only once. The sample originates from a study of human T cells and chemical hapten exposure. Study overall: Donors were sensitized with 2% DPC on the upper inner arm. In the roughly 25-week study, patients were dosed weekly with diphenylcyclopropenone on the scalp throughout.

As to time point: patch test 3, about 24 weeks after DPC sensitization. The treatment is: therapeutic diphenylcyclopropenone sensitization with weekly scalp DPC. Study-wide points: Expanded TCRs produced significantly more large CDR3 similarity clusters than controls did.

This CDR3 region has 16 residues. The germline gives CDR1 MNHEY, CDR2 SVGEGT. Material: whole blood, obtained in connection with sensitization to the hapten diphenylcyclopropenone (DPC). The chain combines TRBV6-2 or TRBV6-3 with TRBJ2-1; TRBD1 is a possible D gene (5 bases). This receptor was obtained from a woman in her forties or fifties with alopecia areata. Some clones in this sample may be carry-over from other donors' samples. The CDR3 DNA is TGTGCCGGCAGCATACCGAAAAGGGGTACGGAGAATGAGCAGTTCTTC. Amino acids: CAGSIPKRGTENEQFF.